This record looks at one T cell receptor (beta chain) sequence and its context. The antigen is undetermined. CDR3 length equals 15 residues. Trimming cost V 4 bases and J 10 bases; bases outside gene matches: 10. The germline V gene has CDR1 SGHDT and CDR2 YYEEEE. This specimen belongs to a study of shared clonotypes between healthy human individuals. Study-level points and caveats: Only blood was sampled, and tissue TCR repertoires likely differ from blood ones.

TCRdb's copy holds only in-frame clones and misses some; the assay was immunoSEQ multiplex PCR. The sample holds roughly 2.2 million clones, 85% to 95% seen once. This sequence originates from a man aged 18 to 35 in good health. Some clones in this sample may be carry-over from other donors' samples. Sequencing was performed on naive CD4+ T cells from PBMCs. Subset specified: CD45RA+ positively selected. J is TRBJ2-1 and V is TRBV5-6; 11 nucleotides agree with TRBD2. CDR3 in amino acids: CASSPRTSGWAEQFF. In nucleotides, the CDR3 is TGTGCCAGCAGCCCTAGGACTAGCGGGTGGGCGGAGCAGTTCTTC. Looking up the rest from reference TRBV5-6 and TRBJ2-1 gives the full variable domain: DAGVTQSPTHLIKTRGQQVTLRCSPKSGHDTVSWYQQALGQGPQFIFQYYEEEERQRGNFPDRFSGHQFPNYSSELNVNALLLGDSALYLCASSPRTSGWAEQFFGPGTRLTVL.